This TCR beta chain was sequenced for a study of molecular identifiers for immune sequencing clone quantification. General study points: The sizes of highly expanded clones could be underestimated when identical TCR molecules share a barcode.

CDR1 ENHRY and CDR2 SYGVKD come from the germline V gene. The CDR3 contains 14 residues. Investigators produced naive CD8 libraries from 20,000 to 1,000,000 sorted cells, drawing on 10%, 30% or 50% RNA. Previously described methods and listed TCR primers were employed for the bulk TCR libraries. Via MiXCR, TCRdb re-called the PCR reads, giving one row per CDR3 protein. The sample contains 65,000 or so distinct CDR3 sequences, around 20% of which appear only once. As regards this clonotype: Its cognate antigen is unknown. A much bigger clone sits one base away, suggesting this may be a read error.

This TCR was recovered from a human donor in good health. Some libraries in this study had Jurkat cell RNA spiked in. The chain carries TRBV10-3 and TRBJ2-7; weak D call: TRBD2 (5 bases). The sequenced material came from naive CD8+ T cells from blood, with Jurkat cell RNA spiked in. Noted subset: FACS-sorted CD8+CD4-CCR7+CD45RA+ naive T cells. For the CDR3, the DNA is TGTGCCATCAGTGGCCCTAGCTTAGGCTACGAGCAGGACTTC. Amino acids: CAISGPSLGYEQDF.